Listed below are T cell receptor beta chains from one sample, sequenced in a study of cytomegalovirus exposure and HLA in healthy donors. Method: immunoSEQ multiplex PCR; TCRdb's copy keeps in-frame clones and lacks some. In total, the table holds 130,000 to 150,000 clones. Sequenced: PBMCs. The receptors were sampled from a male donor in good health and CMV-seronegative. Each CDR3 is given with its conserved first and last residue. Fields, in order: D gene, J gene, V gene, CDR3 DNA, CDR3 protein. A D gene is named only where the DNA matches it firmly.

>NA|TRBJ2-2|TRBV5-1
TGCGCCAGCAGCTTGGAACCCTCGGGCACCGGGGAGCTGTTTTTT
CASSLEPSGTGELFF
>NA|TRBJ1-1|TRBV5-1
TGCGCCAGCATCGGGACAATGAACACTGAAGCTTTCTTT
CASIGTMNTEAFF
>NA|TRBJ2-2|TRBV4-3
TGCGCCAGCAGCCAAGACTCTCGATCGGGGAACACCGGGGAGCTGTTTTTT
CASSQDSRSGNTGELFF
>NA|TRBJ1-1|TRBV4-2
TGTGCCAGCAGCCAAAACCAGGTGGGGGGCACTGAAGCTTTCTTT
CASSQNQVGGTEAFF
>TRBD1|TRBJ1-1|TRBV5-1
TGCGCCAGCAGCTTGGTGGGGGACAGATCCACTGAAGCTTTCTTT
CASSLVGDRSTEAFF
>TRBD1|TRBJ1-1|TRBV7-2
TGTGCCAGCAGCACCGGGACAGGGAATACTGAAGCTTTCTTT
CASSTGTGNTEAFF
>TRBD2|TRBJ2-1|TRBV7-9
TGTGCCAGCACCCTTGGGTATAGCGGGAGGCCCGAATTCTTC
CASTLGYSGRPEFF
>NA|TRBJ1-5|TRBV27
TGTGCCAGCAGTTTTGTTCCGGGGGTTCATCAGCCCCAGCATTTT
CASSFVPGVHQPQHF
>NA|TRBJ2-3|TRBV5-8
TGTGCCAGCAGCTCAGGACAGCTAAGCACAGATACGCAGTATTTT
CASSSGQLSTDTQYF
>NA|TRBJ2-2|TRBV7-9
TGTGCCAGCAGCCTCGGCACCGGGGAGCTGTTTTTT
CASSLGTGELFF
>TRBD1|TRBJ1-6|TRBV7-2
TGTGCCAGCAGCTTAGCCGGACAGGGGGAATCACCCCTCCACTTT
CASSLAGQGESPLHF
>TRBD1|TRBJ1-2|TRBV13
TGTGCCAGCAGCTCGGGCCCATCCGGGACAGGGGTTTGGCATGGCTACACCTTC
CASSSGPSGTGVWHGYTF
>TRBD2|TRBJ2-3|TRBV5-1
TGCGCCAGCAGCTCCCGGGGGCTAGCGGGAGGGTCAGATACGCAGTATTTT
CASSSRGLAGGSDTQYF
>TRBD1|TRBJ2-3|TRBV25-1
TGTGCCAGCAGTGACGGACAGGGGAGCACAGATACGCAGTATTTT
CASSDGQGSTDTQYF
>NA|TRBJ2-1|TRBV7-6
TGTGCCAGCAGCTTAGCCCTCAGTGAGCAGTTCTTC
CASSLALSEQFF
>NA|TRBJ1-2|TRBV6-1
TGTGCCAGCAGTACACAAGCACAGGTTCATGGCTACACCTTC
CASSTQAQVHGYTF
>NA|TRBJ2-1|TRBV18
TGTGCCAGCTCACCACCTGCGTGGAGGAATGAGCAGTTCTTC
CASSPPAWRNEQFF
>NA|TRBJ1-1|TRBV2
TGTGCCAGCAGAGGGGACATGGGGCTAAGCCAGAACACTGAAGCTTTCTTT
CASRGDMGLSQNTEAFF
>TRBD2|TRBJ2-3|TRBV4-1
TGCGCCAGCAGCCAAGAGGCAGGGAGGGACACAGATACGCAGTATTTT
CASSQEAGRDTDTQYF
>TRBD1|TRBJ1-2|TRBV7-2
TGTGCCAGCAGCTTAGGGGGACAGGCCATGTATGGCTACACCTTC
CASSLGGQAMYGYTF
>NA|TRBJ1-1|TRBV11-2
TGTGCCAGCAGCTCCATTCAGGGTCCCATTTACTCTGAAGCTTTCTTT
CASSSIQGPIYSEAFF
>NA|TRBJ2-7|TRBV4-2
TGTGCCAGCAGCCAGGTAGCGCGTGAGGGATCCGAGCAGTACTTC
CASSQVAREGSEQYF
>TRBD2|TRBJ2-7|TRBV9
TGTGCCAGCAGCGCCACCGGACTAGCGTCCAACGAGCAGTACTTC
CASSATGLASNEQYF
>TRBD1|TRBJ2-7|TRBV27
TGTGCCAGCAGTTTATCAGGGGACAGGAGCTACGAGCAGTACTTC
CASSLSGDRSYEQYF
>TRBD1|TRBJ1-2|TRBV6-6
TGTGCCAGCAGGAACTTCGGGACAGGATGGGGCTACACCTTC
CASRNFGTGWGYTF
>NA|TRBJ1-5|TRBV7-8
TGTGCCAGCAGCTTAGGGGCTTCAGGGATCGGACAGCCCCAGCATTTT
CASSLGASGIGQPQHF
>NA|TRBJ1-2|TRBV6-1
TGTGCCATCAACCAACAGGGTGTCAACGGCTACACCTTC
CAINQQGVNGYTF
>NA|TRBJ2-7|TRBV27
TGTGCCAGCAGTTTTGGAGACAGGCGTCGGCAGTACTTC
CASSFGDRRRQYF
>NA|TRBJ1-1|TRBV5-4
TGTGCCAGCAGCTTGGCGGTTGGACAGAACACTGAAGCTTTCTTT
CASSLAVGQNTEAFF
>NA|TRBJ1-1|TRBV25-1
TGTGCCAGCACCTACGGGGGGCGGGACACTGAAGCTTTCTTT
CASTYGGRDTEAFF
>TRBD2|TRBJ2-1|TRBV6-5
TGTGCCAGCCGCACTGCGGGAGTATTCCGGAATGAGCAGTTCTTC
CASRTAGVFRNEQFF
>TRBD1|TRBJ1-2|TRBV27
TGTGCCAGCAGTTTTTCTACCGACAGGGTTGATGGCTACACCTTC
CASSFSTDRVDGYTF
>NA|TRBJ2-7|TRBV4-3
TGCGCCAGCAGCCAACCCGGAGAAAGGGAGCAGTACTTC
CASSQPGEREQYF
>TRBD1|TRBJ1-2|TRBV7-2
TGTGCCAGCAGCTTAGGCCCGACAGGGGATTACGTTTGGAACTATGGCTACACCTTC
CASSLGPTGDYVWNYGYTF
>NA|TRBJ1-3|TRBV19
TGTGCCAGTAGCCGGGATGTGGCAAACACCATATATTTT
CASSRDVANTIYF
>TRBD1|TRBJ2-7|TRBV28
TGTGCCAGCAGTTTCATCGGACAGGCCTACGAGCAGTACTTC
CASSFIGQAYEQYF
>TRBD1|TRBJ1-5|TRBV7-2
TGTGCCAGCAGCTACGACAGGGGACAGCCCCAGCATTTT
CASSYDRGQPQHF